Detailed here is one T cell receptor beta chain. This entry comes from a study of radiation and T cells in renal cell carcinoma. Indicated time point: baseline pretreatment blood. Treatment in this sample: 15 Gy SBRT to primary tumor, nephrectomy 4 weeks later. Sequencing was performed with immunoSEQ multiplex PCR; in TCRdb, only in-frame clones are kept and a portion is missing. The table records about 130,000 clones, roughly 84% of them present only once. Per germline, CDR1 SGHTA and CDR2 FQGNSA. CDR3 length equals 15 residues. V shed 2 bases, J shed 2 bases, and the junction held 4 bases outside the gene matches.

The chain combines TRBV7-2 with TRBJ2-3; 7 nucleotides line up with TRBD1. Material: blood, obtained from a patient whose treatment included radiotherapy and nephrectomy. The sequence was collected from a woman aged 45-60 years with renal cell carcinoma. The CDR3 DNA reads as TGTGCCAGCAGCTTAAGGGGGCTCAACACAGATACGCAGTATTTT. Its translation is CASSLRGLNTDTQYF.